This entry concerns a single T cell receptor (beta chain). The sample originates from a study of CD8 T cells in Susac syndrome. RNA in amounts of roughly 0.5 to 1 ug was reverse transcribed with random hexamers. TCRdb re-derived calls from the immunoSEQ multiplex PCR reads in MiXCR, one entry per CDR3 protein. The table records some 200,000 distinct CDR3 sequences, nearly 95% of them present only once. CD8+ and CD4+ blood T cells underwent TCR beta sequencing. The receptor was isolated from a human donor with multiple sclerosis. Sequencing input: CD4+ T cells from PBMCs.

The CDR3 DNA is TGCGCCAGCAGCGGCGGACAGTTTCCTGAAGCTTTCTTT. Its translation is CASSGGQFPEAFF. The J gene is TRBJ1-1, the V gene TRBV5-1; D possibly corresponds to TRBD1 (6 bases). The length of the CDR3 is 13 residues. CDR1 and CDR2 (germline): SGHRS, YFSETQ. Trimming shortened V by 4 bases and J by 6 bases, and 13 bases separated the two germline ends.